The 8 T cell receptor beta chains below come from one sample, sequenced in a study of blood T cell repertoires in COVID-19. Repertoires were generated with immunoSEQ multiplex PCR, while TCRdb's copy carries only in-frame clones and drops some. The sample carries about 220,000 clones, less than 85% recorded once. The sequencing input was peripheral blood. These receptors were collected from a woman aged 80 or older with acute or convalescent COVID-19.

The chain joins TRBV5-5 to TRBJ1-5; D is unresolved. Trimming removed 2 bases at V and 7 bases at J, with 16 bases between. Germline V gene data show CDR1 as SGHKS and CDR2 as YYEKEE (reference sequence). The CDR3 covers 15 residues. CDR3 DNA sequence: TGTGCCAGCAGCTTCGAATCAGAGGTTGGGCAGCCCCAGCATTTT. This gives the protein CASSFESEVGQPQHF.

The chain couples TRBV9 to TRBJ2-7; tentative D call: TRBD2 (7 bases). Trimming stripped 4 bases from V and 7 bases from J, with 18 bases between. This CDR3 comprises 14 residues. CDR1 is SGDLS and CDR2 is YYNGEE in the germline V gene. The CDR3 DNA reads TGTGCCAGCAGCCCCCGGGGGGACATTTGGGAGCAGTACTTC. This encodes CASSPRGDIWEQYF.

Here the CDR3 reads CASSPGREEKLFF. In nucleotides, the CDR3 is TGTGCCAGCAGCCCAGGGCGGGAAGAAAAACTGTTTTTT. The chain couples TRBV6-5 to TRBJ1-4; D perhaps matches TRBD1 (5 bases). Trimming took off 6 bases at V and 8 bases at J, with 13 bases between the two ends. The CDR3 is 13 amino acids. The germline V gene has CDR1 MNHEY and CDR2 SVGAGI.

The chain couples TRBV19 to TRBJ1-2; 9 bases match TRBD1. The CDR3 runs 17 residues. V was pared by 6 bases and J by 1 base, with 12 bases of the junction left unmatched. CDR1 LNHDA and CDR2 SQIVND come from the germline V gene (reference sequence). CDR3 in amino acids: CASSQRTGDMGNYGYTF. The DNA of the CDR3 is TGTGCCAGTAGCCAGAGGACAGGGGATATGGGTAACTATGGCTACACCTTC.

The CDR3 protein is CASSSQGLAGGGANVLTF. The CDR3 DNA sequence: TGTGCCAGCAGCTCCCAGGGACTAGCGGGGGGTGGGGCCAACGTCCTGACTTTC. This sequence joins TRBV5-4 and TRBJ2-6; the match to TRBD2 covers 15 bases. The germline V gene encodes CDR1 SGHNT and CDR2 YYREEE (reference sequence). The V and J ends lost 3 bases and 3 bases, in that order; junction bases with no gene match: 4. This CDR3 spans 18 amino acids.

The chain uses TRBV7-9 and TRBJ2-6, with a possible D match to TRBD1 (5 bases). This CDR3 has 15 residues. The V gene lost 3 bases and the J gene lost 2 bases, with 8 bases spanning the gap. Germline V gene sequence: CDR1 SEHNR, CDR2 FQNEAQ (reference sequence). The CDR3 region has the DNA TGTGCCAGCAGCTTGCGCAGGGCTGGGGCCAACGTCCTGACTTTC. Translated: CASSLRRAGANVLTF.

This chain joins TRBV10-3 and TRBJ1-1, with TRBD1 matching 8 bases. The CDR3 covers 14 residues. Trimming removed 6 bases from V and 6 bases from J; junction bases left unmatched: 9. Germline V gene sequence: CDR1 ENHRY, CDR2 SYGVKD. This chain's CDR3 is CAIRTDRGGSEAFF. The CDR3 nucleotides read TGTGCCATCAGGACAGACAGGGGCGGTTCTGAAGCTTTCTTT.

The chain has TRBV5-1 and TRBJ1-1; weak D call: TRBD1 (5 bases). V dropped 1 base and J dropped 4 bases, with 20 bases sitting between them. The CDR3 is 17 residues long. CDR1 SGHRS and CDR2 YFSETQ come from the germline V gene. The CDR3, as DNA: TGCGCCAGCAGCTTGACCCAAGGACAAGGCTGGAGCACTGAAGCTTTCTTT. It is translated as CASSLTQGQGWSTEAFF.